The 22 T cell receptor beta chains below were found in one sample sequenced in a study of blood T cell repertoires in COVID-19. Assay: immunoSEQ multiplex PCR; the TCRdb copy retains only in-frame clones and omits some. The repertoire includes about 130,000 clones, 86% of them detected once, and 2.3% sits in the top ten. The sample was PBMCs or T cells enriched from blood (not recorded which). The receptors come from a woman aged 45-65 years who had recovered from COVID-19.

In its sample, this clone was seen once. The chain couples TRBV7-2 to TRBJ1-1, with a possible D match to TRBD1 (5 bases). CDR1 and CDR2 from the germline V gene are SGHTA and FQGNSA. V shed 3 bases and J shed 3 bases, with 8 bases lying between them. The CDR3 contains 13 residues. The CDR3 sequence is CASSLWGYTEAFF. The CDR3 DNA follows: TGTGCCAGCAGCTTGTGGGGCTACACTGAAGCTTTCTTT.

This chain connects TRBV23-1 to TRBJ2-6; perhaps TRBD1 as D (5 bases). TRBV23-1 is placed among ORFs of uncertain function. V lost 4 bases and J 1 base, leaving 8 bases between the germline ends. The CDR3 is made up of 15 amino acids. The CDR3: CASSPHRSGANVLTF. For the CDR3, the DNA is TGCGCCAGCAGTCCTCACAGGTCTGGGGCCAACGTCCTGACTTTC.

This rearrangement joins TRBV3-1 (or the pseudogene TRBV3-2) to TRBJ2-2; D is undetermined. CDR1 is LGHDT, CDR2 YNNKEL, per germline (reference sequence). V lost 0 bases, J lost 8 bases, and 4 bases lay in between. This CDR3 is built from 12 residues. CDR3 loop: CASSQDPGELFF. In DNA form, the CDR3 reads TGTGCCAGCAGCCAAGATCCGGGGGAGCTGTTTTTT.

The chain carries TRBV10-3 and TRBJ1-2, with 7 bases aligning to TRBD1. Losses at the gene ends were 3 bases for V and 7 bases for J; bases not matched to a gene: 11. The CDR3 is made up of 15 amino acids. The V gene's germline CDR1 is ENHRY and CDR2 SYGVKD. CDR3 in DNA: TGTGCCATCAGTGACCGGGGACAGTCGATTACTGGCTACACCTTC. It encodes CAISDRGQSITGYTF.

This chain connects TRBV10-3 to TRBJ2-5; 11 nucleotides match TRBD2. V was clipped by 9 bases and J by 4 bases; unmatched bases: 13. Germline CDR1 reads ENHRY; CDR2 reads SYGVKD. The CDR3 loop spans 16 amino acids. This CDR3 reads CAISALAGGAGETQYF. The CDR3 DNA is TGTGCCATAAGCGCTCTAGCGGGGGGCGCGGGAGAGACCCAGTACTTC.

This chain connects TRBV11-3 to TRBJ2-7; D not resolved. Germline values: CDR1 SGHNT, CDR2 YENEEA. Trimming pared 6 bases from V and 2 bases from J, leaving 11 bases between. This CDR3 spans 13 amino acids. CDR3 nucleotide sequence: TGTGCCAGCAGTCCCGGGTCCCCCTACGAGCAGTACTTC. It encodes CASSPGSPYEQYF.

The genes are TRBV30 and TRBJ1-6; a possible D gene is TRBD1 (5 bases). Per germline, CDR1 GTSNPN and CDR2 SVGIG (reference sequence). Trimming cost V 3 bases and J 9 bases, with 15 bases left between them. The CDR3 length is 14 residues. The CDR3 reads CAWSVQARSSPLHF. CDR3 nucleotides: TGTGCCTGGAGCGTACAGGCCCGGAGTTCACCCCTCCACTTT.

The chain joins TRBV7-3 to TRBJ2-7; D gene ambiguous. Germline V CDR1 and CDR2: SGHTA, FQGTGA. This CDR3 is 13 amino acids long. V lost 5 bases to trimming and J lost 0 bases, with 8 bases between them. CDR3 bases: TGTGCCAGCAGCCCCTATAGCTCCTACGAGCAGTACTTC. Amino acid sequence: CASSPYSSYEQYF. The full variable domain, completed using reference TRBV7-3 and TRBJ2-7, is GAGVSQTPSNKVTEKGKYVELRCDPISGHTALYWYRQSLGQGPEFLIYFQGTGAADDSGLPNDRFFAVRPEGSVSTLKIQRTERGDSAVYLCASSPYSSYEQYFGPGTRLTVT.

The chain links TRBV9 to TRBJ1-3; 12 nucleotides match TRBD1. This CDR3 region has 15 residues. Germline V CDR1 and CDR2: SGDLS, YYNGEE. With V trimmed by 6 bases and J by 8 bases, 9 bases remained unmatched. CDR3 protein: CASTGTGGAGDTIYF. DNA for the CDR3: TGTGCCAGCACCGGGACAGGGGGCGCGGGGGACACCATATATTTT. Drawing the rest from reference TRBV9 and TRBJ1-3, the complete variable domain is DSGVTQTPKHLITATGQRVTLRCSPRSGDLSVYWYQQSLDQGLQFLIQYYNGEERAKGNILERFSAQQFPDLHSELNLSSLELGDSALYFCASTGTGGAGDTIYFGEGSWLTVV.

The chain carries TRBV29-1 and TRBJ2-6; D possibly corresponds to TRBD2 (6 bases). The germline gives CDR1 SQVTM, CDR2 ANQGSEA. V shed 3 bases and J shed 2 bases, with 8 bases lying between them. The CDR3 loop spans 14 amino acids. The DNA of the CDR3 is TGCAGCGTTGACGGGGGAACTGGGGCCAACGTCCTGACTTTC. Its protein is CSVDGGTGANVLTF.

This clone was seen only a few times. The J gene is TRBJ1-4, the V gene TRBV15; no definite D call. With 3 bases removed from V and 13 bases from J, the gap between germline ends came to 9 bases. Germline-derived CDR1 and CDR2 are LNHNV and YYDKDF (reference sequence). This CDR3 comprises 11 residues. CDR3 amino acids: CATSSELGLFF. In DNA form, the CDR3 reads TGTGCCACCAGCAGCGAGCTTGGACTGTTTTTT.

The chain couples TRBV7-6 to TRBJ1-2; D is possibly TRBD1 (5 bases). The CDR3 runs to 14 residues. Germline V CDR1 and CDR2: SGHVS, FNYEAQ. V lost 1 base, J lost 5 bases, and 11 bases lay in between. CDR3 amino acids: CASSLGGLQYGYTF. DNA of the CDR3: TGTGCCAGCAGCTTAGGGGGCCTTCAGTATGGCTACACCTTC.

V is TRBV6-6 and J is TRBJ1-6, with TRBD1 identical over 7 bases. The V gene's germline CDR1 is MNHNY and CDR2 SVGAGI (reference sequence). V lost 0 bases, J lost 7 bases, and 3 bases stayed unmatched. The CDR3 has 15 residues. CDR3 in amino acids: CASSYSQGPNSPLHF. Written as DNA, the CDR3 is TGTGCCAGCAGTTACTCACAGGGGCCGAATTCACCCCTCCACTTT.

The chain combines TRBV5-1 with TRBJ2-2, with unresolved D. This CDR3 is built from 15 residues. Germline V gives CDR1 SGHRS, CDR2 YFSETQ. The V and J ends lost 0 bases and 1 base respectively, with 7 bases between them. The CDR3 sequence: CASSLGARNTGELFF. The CDR3 bases are TGCGCCAGCAGCTTGGGTGCCAGGAACACCGGGGAGCTGTTTTTT.

The table lists this clone with a count of one. This sequence joins TRBV19 and TRBJ2-5; D is uncertain. Trimming stripped 3 bases from V and 2 bases from J, with 7 bases between. Looked up from germline, CDR1 is LNHDA and CDR2 is SQIVND (reference sequence). This CDR3 has 13 residues. This chain's CDR3 is CASSIVGQETQYF. DNA of the CDR3: TGTGCCAGTAGTATCGTCGGGCAAGAGACCCAGTACTTC.

The V call is TRBV7-9, the J call TRBJ1-4; the D is unclear. Germline CDR1 SEHNR, CDR2 FQNEAQ (reference sequence). The CDR3 sequence is 17 residues long. The V end was cut by 3 bases, the J end by 0 bases, with 14 bases between. CDR3 loop: CASSLRVALATNEKLFF. The CDR3 DNA is TGTGCCAGCAGCTTGCGGGTGGCGCTTGCAACTAATGAAAAACTGTTTTTT.

This clone occurred once. V usage is TRBV7-9 and J usage is TRBJ1-3; TRBD1 matches 7 bases. Unmatched junction bases numbered 2, after V lost 0 bases and J lost 0 bases. Germline CDR1 and CDR2: SEHNR and FQNEAQ (reference sequence). This CDR3 has 16 residues. This CDR3 is CASSLAGGHSGNTIYF. The CDR3 region has the DNA TGTGCCAGCAGCTTAGCAGGGGGCCACTCTGGAAACACCATATATTTT. Full variable domain (rest looked up from reference TRBV7-9 and TRBJ1-3): DTGVSQNPRHKITKRGQNVTFRCDPISEHNRLYWYRQTLGQGPEFLTYFQNEAQLEKSRLLSDRFSAERPKGSFSTLEIQRTEQGDSAMYLCASSLAGGHSGNTIYFGEGSWLTVV.

V gene TRBV15 combines with J gene TRBJ1-4; 9 bases align to TRBD1. This CDR3 has 15 amino acids. In germline, CDR1 is LNHNV, CDR2 YYDKDF (reference sequence). Unmatched junction bases numbered 3, after V lost 1 base and J lost 6 bases. The CDR3 loop reads CATSRGRDRDEKLFF. DNA for the CDR3: TGTGCCACCAGCAGAGGACGGGACAGGGATGAAAAACTGTTTTTT.

V is TRBV5-4 and J is TRBJ2-1; TRBD2 matches 8 bases. The germline V gene encodes CDR1 SGHNT and CDR2 YYREEE (reference sequence). V shed 4 bases, J shed 6 bases, and the junction held 9 bases outside the gene matches. The CDR3 length is 15 residues. The CDR3 spells CASSHAGGRSNEQFF. DNA of the CDR3: TGTGCCAGCAGCCACGCGGGGGGCCGAAGCAATGAGCAGTTCTTC. The variable domain in full, completed from reference TRBV5-4 and TRBJ2-1, reads ETGVTQSPTHLIKTRGQQVTLRCSSQSGHNTVSWYQQALGQGPQFIFQYYREEENGRGNFPPRFSGLQFPNYSSELNVNALELDDSALYLCASSHAGGRSNEQFFGPGTRLTVL.

The chain links TRBV7-2 to TRBJ1-4, with unresolved D. The CDR3 extends over 13 amino acids. V dropped 1 base and J dropped 5 bases, with 5 bases sitting between them. The germline V gene encodes CDR1 SGHTA and CDR2 FQGNSA. CDR3 in amino acids: CASSLGQNEKLFF. In DNA form, the CDR3 reads TGTGCCAGCAGCTTAGGGCAGAATGAAAAACTGTTTTTT.

The CDR3 region is CASSQLQPRLAVNTGELFF. The CDR3, as DNA: TGCGCCAGCAGTCAATTGCAACCGCGACTAGCGGTGAACACCGGGGAGCTGTTTTTT. The chain couples TRBV23-1 to TRBJ2-2; 9 nucleotides match TRBD2. TRBV23-1 is an ORF; its function is uncertain. With V trimmed by 1 base and J by 1 base, 10 bases remained unmatched. This CDR3 is 19 amino acids long.

The chain recombines TRBV10-3 with TRBJ2-7; 7 positions agree with TRBD1. V trimming: 6 bases; J trimming: 0 bases; junction bases outside the gene matches: 14. The germline gives CDR1 ENHRY, CDR2 SYGVKD. This CDR3 region has 17 residues. The DNA for the CDR3 is TGTGCCATCAGAGGGGGCCTGGGGGCGGAAAGCTCCTACGAGCAGTACTTC. Its translation is CAIRGGLGAESSYEQYF.